The 29 T cell receptor beta chains in this list originate from one sample, sequenced in a study of blood T cell repertoires in COVID-19. Sequenced by immunoSEQ multiplex PCR; TCRdb stores in-frame clones only, minus some. The sample yields 200,000 to 250,000 clones, 75% to 90% seen once. The sequenced material came from peripheral blood. These receptors were taken from a woman aged 25-40 years who had recovered from COVID-19.

The genes are TRBV5-1 and TRBJ2-2, with 7 bases that match TRBD1. The CDR3 sequence is 16 residues long. Germline CDR1 and CDR2: SGHRS and YFSETQ. V shed 4 bases and J 6 bases; nucleotides not matched to a gene: 12. The CDR3 region is CASSAYRQGLAGELFF. The CDR3 nucleotides are TGCGCCAGCAGCGCATATAGACAGGGCCTCGCCGGGGAGCTGTTTTTT.

The chain recombines TRBV27 with TRBJ1-1, with D perhaps TRBD1 (5 bases). The germline V and J ends were trimmed by 4 bases and 2 bases, with 11 bases remaining between them. The CDR3 extends over 14 amino acids. Per the germline V gene, CDR1 is MNHEY and CDR2 is SMNVEV (reference sequence). For the CDR3, the DNA is TGTGCCAGCAGTTCAGACAGACCCAACACTGAAGCTTTCTTT. It encodes CASSSDRPNTEAFF.

The chain uses TRBV5-4 and TRBJ2-2, with 7 bases matching TRBD1. Germline-derived CDR1 and CDR2 are SGHNT and YYREEE (reference sequence). V was pared by 1 base and J by 6 bases, with 6 bases of the junction left unmatched. This CDR3 spans 15 amino acids. Here the CDR3 reads CASSLNRGPSGELFF. CDR3 sequence (DNA): TGTGCCAGCAGCTTGAACAGGGGACCATCCGGGGAGCTGTTTTTT.

CDR3 sequence (DNA): TGTGCCAGCAGCTCAGAAGGGGTGTGGAGAGAAAAACTGTTTTTT. Its protein is CASSSEGVWREKLFF. The chain carries TRBV7-9 and TRBJ1-4; maybe TRBD1 (5 bases). The CDR3 spans 15 residues. Per germline, CDR1 SEHNR and CDR2 FQNEAQ (reference sequence). The V and J ends lost 4 bases and 8 bases respectively, with 17 bases between them.

The gene calls are TRBV29-1 and TRBJ1-5, with TRBD1 as a possible D gene (5 bases). Trimming shortened V by 5 bases and J by 2 bases, and 10 bases separated the two germline ends. Germline V gene sequence: CDR1 SQVTM, CDR2 ANQGSEA. The CDR3 runs 13 residues. CDR3: CSVPGDGNQPQHF. The CDR3 nucleotides are TGCAGCGTTCCGGGGGACGGCAATCAGCCCCAGCATTTT.

The chain combines TRBV7-2 with TRBJ2-5; D possibly corresponds to TRBD1 (6 bases). There are 16 residues in the CDR3. V was cut by 2 bases and J by 5 bases, with 18 bases left in between. From germline, CDR1 is SGHTA and CDR2 FQGNSA. Written as DNA, the CDR3 is TGTGCCAGCAGCTTAAGTTGGACAGCCTCTCAGGAGACCCAGTACTTC. Encoded protein: CASSLSWTASQETQYF.

The chain employs TRBV6-5 and TRBJ1-2, with D tentatively TRBD1 (6 bases). Deletions cut 10 bases from V and 5 bases from J, with 23 bases between. The CDR3 runs to 15 residues. CDR1 is MNHEY and CDR2 is SVGAGI in the germline V gene. The CDR3 sequence: CATGTTGLLFYGYTF. CDR3 nucleotides: TGTGCCACGGGGACGACAGGCCTTCTTTTTTATGGCTACACCTTC.

The rearrangement links TRBV4-3 to TRBJ2-1; perhaps TRBD1 as D (6 bases). V lost 0 bases, J lost 4 bases, and 16 bases lay in between. CDR3 length: 17 amino acids. Germline lookup yields CDR1 LGHNA and CDR2 YSLEER. CDR3 loop: CASSQEPSGTTYNEQFF. CDR3 sequence (DNA): TGCGCCAGCAGCCAAGAGCCATCCGGGACAACTTACAATGAGCAGTTCTTC.

The V gene is TRBV5-1, the J gene TRBJ2-1, with 14 bases fitting TRBD2. The CDR3 spans 17 residues. V was clipped by 4 bases and J by 7 bases; unmatched bases: 10. CDR1 SGHRS and CDR2 YFSETQ come from the germline V gene. The CDR3 reads CASSHTGTSGGNNEQFF. As DNA, the CDR3 is TGCGCCAGCAGCCATACCGGGACTAGCGGGGGTAATAATGAGCAGTTCTTC.

This clone appeared a few times. V usage is TRBV11-2 and J usage is TRBJ1-2; no reliable D call. The CDR3 has 14 residues. Germline CDR1 and CDR2: SGHAT and FQNNGV. V was shortened by 5 bases and J by 3 bases, with 13 bases between the two germline ends. In nucleotides, the CDR3 is TGTGCCAGCAGCCCATCCTTCGGGGACTATGGCTACACCTTC. Protein product: CASSPSFGDYGYTF.

A single count supports this clone. The chain links TRBV5-6 to TRBJ2-2; D call uncertain. Germline V gene lookup returns CDR1 SGHDT and CDR2 YYEEEE. Trimming left V 0 bases short and J 3 bases short, with 9 bases between. The CDR3 sequence is 15 residues long. As DNA, the CDR3 is TGTGCCAGCAGCTTGGCCGAGCCCTACACCGGGGAGCTGTTTTTT. Residues: CASSLAEPYTGELFF.

The table lists this clone with a few counts. This chain uses TRBV7-2 with TRBJ2-2; D gene uncertain. V was trimmed by 1 base and J by 7 bases, leaving 4 bases between them. The CDR3 totals 12 residues. Looked up from germline, CDR1 is SGHTA and CDR2 is FQGNSA. Here the CDR3 DNA reads TGTGCCAGCAGCTTAGATCGCGGGGAGCTGTTTTTT. Its translation: CASSLDRGELFF.

This clone was recorded only once. V gene TRBV6-5 combines with J gene TRBJ2-7; TRBD1 matches 10 bases. CDR3 length equals 14 residues. The junction had 10 bases not matched to a gene; V was cut back by 10 bases and J by 4 bases. Looked up from germline, CDR1 is MNHEY and CDR2 is SVGAGI. The CDR3 DNA reads TGTGCCACGCTCCAGACAGGGGGCTATTACGAGCAGTACTTC. Translation: CATLQTGGYYEQYF.

As concerns this clone: The sample contains more than one DNA sequence encoding this CDR3. This chain connects TRBV2 to TRBJ2-2; TRBD2 matches 11 bases. After removal of 6 bases from V and 4 bases from J, the junction contained 4 bases not matched to a gene. The CDR3 is 15 amino acids. Germline V gene data show CDR1 as SNHLY and CDR2 as FYNNEI. The CDR3 DNA reads TGTGCCAGCAGGGGAGGACTAGCGGGCACCGGGGAGCTGTTTTTT. Residues: CASRGGLAGTGELFF.

The chain has TRBV24-1 and TRBJ1-2; weak D call: TRBD1 (6 bases). Trimming left V 6 bases short and J 4 bases short, with 14 bases between. CDR1 KGHDR and CDR2 SFDVKD come from the germline V gene. The CDR3 is made up of 14 amino acids. The CDR3 reads CATSPTGISYGYTF. The DNA of the CDR3 is TGTGCCACCAGTCCTACAGGGATTAGCTATGGCTACACCTTC.

The chain couples TRBV2 to TRBJ2-7, with D perhaps matching TRBD2 (5 bases). CDR3 length: 13 residues. The germline gives CDR1 SNHLY, CDR2 FYNNEI. V was shortened by 8 bases and J by 4 bases, with 15 bases between the two germline ends. The CDR3 sequence: CASSSGILYEQYF. The CDR3 DNA follows: TGTGCCAGCTCTTCCGGGATCCTGTACGAGCAGTACTTC.

V gene TRBV20-1 combines with J gene TRBJ1-1; unclear D gene. V was clipped by 0 bases and J by 10 bases, with 9 bases between them. The CDR3 contains 11 residues. Looked up from germline, CDR1 is DFQATT and CDR2 is SNEGSKA (reference sequence). CDR3 sequence: CSARDREVAFF. CDR3 coding DNA: TGCAGTGCTAGAGATAGGGAGGTAGCTTTCTTT.

This clone was recorded once. The chain carries TRBV6-5 and TRBJ2-5, with TRBD2 as a possible D gene (5 bases). CDR3 length: 16 amino acids. Trimming pared 4 bases from V and 1 base from J, leaving 16 bases between. The germline gives CDR1 MNHEY, CDR2 SVGAGI. CDR3 in DNA: TGTGCCAGCAGTTCCCCCCTCGGTCGGGGCCAAGAGACCCAGTACTTC. Translation gives CASSSPLGRGQETQYF.

This chain joins TRBV11-1 and TRBJ1-6; possible D gene TRBD1, 5 bases. CDR1 and CDR2 (germline): SGHAT, FQDESV (reference sequence). The CDR3 has 14 amino acids. The ends were cut back, 3 bases at V and 7 bases at J, with 10 bases in the middle. The CDR3 here is CASSFGRGNSPLHF. The DNA of the CDR3 is TGTGCCAGCAGCTTCGGCCGGGGGAATTCACCCCTCCACTTT.

J is TRBJ2-5 and V is TRBV5-1; 7 positions agree with TRBD2. The germline V gene has CDR1 SGHRS and CDR2 YFSETQ. V lost 0 bases and J lost 5; bases outside the gene matches: 7. This CDR3 region has 15 residues. This CDR3 is CASSLAGLEWETQYF. As DNA, the CDR3 is TGCGCCAGCAGCTTGGCAGGACTAGAGTGGGAGACCCAGTACTTC.

The chain carries TRBV11-2 and TRBJ2-1; 16 bases line up with TRBD2. After removal of 1 base from V and 0 bases from J, the junction contained 3 bases not matched to a gene. There are 19 residues in the CDR3. Germline CDR1 reads SGHAT; CDR2 reads FQNNGV. The CDR3 sequence is CASSLAGLAGGSSYNEQFF. The CDR3 DNA sequence: TGTGCCAGCAGCTTAGCGGGACTAGCGGGGGGGAGCTCCTACAATGAGCAGTTCTTC.

There are a few counts of this clone. The rearrangement joins TRBV10-3 to TRBJ2-7; TRBD2 matches at 7 bases. Germline trimming cut 5 bases from V and 0 bases from J; bases unmatched to any gene: 13. The germline V gene encodes CDR1 ENHRY and CDR2 SYGVKD. The CDR3 is 17 amino acids. CDR3: CAISSAAGISNSYEQYF. Here the CDR3 DNA reads TGTGCCATCAGTTCCGCAGCGGGAATCTCAAACTCCTACGAGCAGTACTTC.

The chain recombines TRBV14 with TRBJ2-1; possibly TRBD2 for D (7 bases). CDR3 length: 18 residues. V gave up 4 bases and J gave up 0 bases, with 19 bases separating them. From germline, CDR1 is SGHDN and CDR2 FVKESK. CDR3 protein: CASSPIFGGAPSYNEQFF. For the CDR3, the DNA is TGTGCCAGCAGCCCCATTTTTGGGGGGGCCCCCTCCTACAATGAGCAGTTCTTC.

This sequence joins TRBV5-6 and TRBJ2-5; D is possibly TRBD2 (5 bases). The length of the CDR3 is 12 residues. The V gene's germline CDR1 is SGHDT and CDR2 YYEEEE. The V end was cut by 3 bases, the J end by 13 bases, with 16 bases between. The CDR3 loop is CASSSGYNDLYF. DNA of the CDR3: TGTGCCAGCAGCTCGGGGTACAACGACTTGTACTTC.

V is TRBV30 and J is TRBJ2-1, with TRBD2 matching 13 bases. Per germline, CDR1 GTSNPN and CDR2 SVGIG (reference sequence). After removal of 2 bases from V and 6 bases from J, the junction contained 4 bases not matched to a gene. The CDR3 consists of 15 residues. CDR3 DNA sequence: TGTGCCTGGAGTCCGGGACTAGCGGGGATCAATGAGCAGTTCTTC. Its protein is CAWSPGLAGINEQFF.

In regard to this clone: A read error may produce the germline difference seen at one junction end. The chain carries TRBV2 and TRBJ2-1; 8 bases line up with TRBD1. This CDR3 has 15 residues. Germline V lookup: CDR1 SNHLY, CDR2 FYNNEI. DNA for the CDR3: TGTGCCAGCAGGGAAGACAGGGGCGATTACAATGAGCAGTTCTTC. Its translation: CASREDRGDYNEQFF.

The chain employs TRBV19 and TRBJ1-4; D unresolved. The V and J ends lost 5 bases and 1 base respectively, with 5 bases between them. Germline V lookup: CDR1 LNHDA, CDR2 SQIVND (reference sequence). This CDR3 spans 13 amino acids. The CDR3 is CASSRGTNEKLFF. CDR3 DNA sequence: TGTGCCAGTAGTCGGGGAACTAATGAAAAACTGTTTTTT.

The rearrangement links TRBV6-2 or TRBV6-3 to TRBJ2-2; D remains ambiguous. CDR1 is MNHEY and CDR2 is SVGEGT in the germline V gene. V was pared by 2 bases and J by 7 bases, with 14 bases between. The CDR3 runs 15 residues. The CDR3 region is CASSYHRSPGGELFF. CDR3 nucleotides: TGTGCCAGCAGTTACCATCGGTCACCTGGCGGGGAGCTGTTTTTT.

This clone was detected once. The V and J genes are TRBV5-6 and TRBJ2-7; tentative D call: TRBD2 (6 bases). CDR1 SGHDT and CDR2 YYEEEE come from the germline V gene. The V end lost 6 bases, the J end lost 6 bases, and 16 bases lay between the germline ends. The CDR3 covers 13 residues. CDR3 in amino acids: CASNIGGVREQYF. The CDR3 region has the DNA TGTGCCAGCAACATTGGAGGGGTACGCGAGCAGTACTTC.